This T cell receptor beta chain was captured by sequencing in a study of tumour-infiltrating T cells in Burkitt lymphoma. Study overall: All epidemiological Burkitt lymphoma subtypes were represented in the cohort.

With 8 bases clipped from V and 3 bases from J, the junction kept 15 bases outside the gene matches. The CDR3 consists of 16 residues. In regard to this clone: Antigen unknown.

Findings of the study overall: Public clonotypes, several, appeared across numerous Burkitt lymphoma patients.

TCRdb's table, derived via immunoSEQ multiplex PCR, lists solely in-frame clones and lacks some. The sample has around 46,000 clones, approximately 31% seen once. V usage is TRBV23-1 and J usage is TRBJ1-2; TRBD1 aligns across 7 bases. TRBV23-1 is an open reading frame whose function is uncertain. Sequenced sample: tumor tissue. The TCR originated in a human donor with Burkitt lymphoma. Here the CDR3 reads CASLPGQSLIYYGYTF. CDR3 coding DNA: TGCGCCAGCTTACCGGGACAGAGTCTCATTTACTATGGCTACACCTTC.